This entry lists 27 T cell receptor beta chains sequenced from one sample in a study of T cell responses to AZD1222 COVID-19 vaccine (dated by TCRdb to about 2021). This specimen's time point label, interpreted: about 28 days (+/-7) after the second vaccine dose. Libraries were constructed by the immunoSEQ multiplex PCR assay. Sourced from immuneACCESS, this table was stored by TCRdb with only in-frame sequences that have V and J called. A share of the clones is absent; for the studies checked, an unresolved V gene accounts for under half, and the remainder has no known explanation. The sample table shows 120,000 to 150,000 clones, and more than 75% are seen once. The top ten clones comprise over 3% of the sample. Source: peripheral blood, taken 28 days after the second AZD1222 dose. All receptors come from an adult who received the AZD1222 COVID-19 vaccine.

The chain is built from TRBV29-1 and TRBJ2-5; D unresolved. Trimming took 6 bases from V and 1 from J, leaving 12 bases between them. The V gene's germline CDR1 is SQVTM and CDR2 ANQGSEA. This CDR3 is built from 13 residues. The CDR3 region has the DNA TGCAGCGTCGACCGACTCTCCCAAGAGACCCAGTACTTC. It encodes CSVDRLSQETQYF.

V and J are TRBV6-5 and TRBJ2-5; D is uncertain. Germline CDR1 MNHEY, CDR2 SVGAGI. The V end lost 10 bases, the J end lost 9 bases, and 12 bases lay between the germline ends. The CDR3 has 10 residues. This CDR3 reads CATLGAAQYF. CDR3 nucleotides: TGTGCCACCCTAGGAGCTGCCCAGTACTTC.

J is TRBJ1-1 and V is TRBV5-6, with TRBD1 as a possible D gene (6 bases). The length of the CDR3 is 14 residues. Germline V lookup: CDR1 SGHDT, CDR2 YYEEEE. V shed 3 bases and J shed 6 bases, with 15 bases lying between them. The CDR3 region is CASSSGGWEAEAFF. As DNA, the CDR3 is TGTGCCAGCAGCTCCGGGGGCTGGGAGGCTGAAGCTTTCTTT.

This clone was counted once. This chain connects TRBV29-1 to TRBJ1-3; no firm D call. The V gene's germline CDR1 is SQVTM and CDR2 ANQGSEA. The V and J ends lost 3 bases and 4 bases respectively, with 4 bases between them. CDR3 size: 11 residues. The CDR3 loop is CSVDSGNTIYF. Here the CDR3 DNA reads TGCAGCGTTGATTCGGGAAACACCATATATTTT.

V and J are TRBV24-1 and TRBJ2-3; D gene ambiguous. Germline CDR1 is KGHDR and CDR2 is SFDVKD. The CDR3 extends over 12 amino acids. V was shortened by 4 bases and J by 2 bases, with 3 bases between the two germline ends. The CDR3 bases are TGTGCCACCAGTGAGTACACAGATACGCAGTATTTT. Translation gives CATSEYTDTQYF.

The sample holds one count of this clone. The rearrangement uses TRBV19 and TRBJ1-1, with D possibly TRBD1 on 5 matching bases. Germline V CDR1 and CDR2: LNHDA, SQIVND (reference sequence). Between the trimmed V and J ends, which lost 5 bases and 1 base, there was a span of 17 bases. The CDR3 contains 16 residues. The CDR3 nucleotides are TGTGCCAGTAGTGGGCCACCGGGACGGTGGAACACTGAAGCTTTCTTT. Protein sequence: CASSGPPGRWNTEAFF.

This clone appeared once. The chain links TRBV29-1 to TRBJ2-5; 8 bases match TRBD2. Per germline, CDR1 SQVTM and CDR2 ANQGSEA. The CDR3 contains 17 residues. Losses at the gene ends were 3 bases for V and 1 base for J; bases not matched to a gene: 13. The CDR3 DNA follows: TGCAGCGTTGATAAGTTCGGGGGGGCGAGGGTCCAAGAGACCCAGTACTTC. This gives the protein CSVDKFGGARVQETQYF. Full variable domain (missing parts from reference TRBV29-1 and TRBJ2-5): SAVISQKPSRDICQRGTSLTIQCQVDSQVTMMFWYRQQPGQSLTLIATANQGSEATYESGFVIDKFPISRPNLTFSTLTVSNMSPEDSSIYLCSVDKFGGARVQETQYFGPGTRLLVL.

CDR3 region: CASSLVVPASQYF. CDR3 DNA sequence: TGTGCCAGCAGCTTAGTAGTGCCAGCATCGCAGTACTTC. The gene calls are TRBV7-2 and TRBJ2-7; no clear D gene. Trimming took 1 base from V and 9 from J, leaving 13 bases between them. From germline, CDR1 is SGHTA and CDR2 FQGNSA. The CDR3 totals 13 residues.

J is TRBJ1-2 and V is TRBV19; no firm D call. The germline V gene has CDR1 LNHDA and CDR2 SQIVND (reference sequence). Trimming removed 6 bases at V and 1 base at J, with 12 bases between. The CDR3 extends over 14 amino acids. Written as DNA, the CDR3 is TGTGCCAGTAGCCGCGGAGGAAGTAACTATGGCTACACCTTC. Translated, it gives CASSRGGSNYGYTF.

The chain is built from TRBV30 and TRBJ2-7; 7 bases are a match to TRBD1. Germline CDR1 is GTSNPN and CDR2 is SVGIG (reference sequence). The CDR3 loop spans 13 amino acids. The junction had 5 bases not matched to a gene; V was cut back by 1 base and J by 5 bases. The CDR3 sequence is CAWSGNTGDEQYF. CDR3 sequence (DNA): TGTGCCTGGAGTGGAAACACAGGGGACGAGCAGTACTTC.

This chain uses TRBV30 with TRBJ2-7, with a tentative D call TRBD1 (6 bases). V lost 1 base, J lost 0 bases, and 13 bases lay in between. CDR1 and CDR2 (germline): GTSNPN, SVGIG (reference sequence). The CDR3 extends over 15 amino acids. CDR3 in amino acids: CAWSAGRGHSYEQYF. The CDR3 nucleotides are TGTGCCTGGAGTGCCGGCAGGGGTCACTCCTACGAGCAGTACTTC.

The rearrangement links TRBV28 to TRBJ2-5; 11 bases map to TRBD2. Germline V lookup: CDR1 MDHEN, CDR2 SYDVKM. The junction had 4 bases not matched to a gene; V was cut back by 8 bases and J by 2 bases. This CDR3 spans 14 amino acids. DNA of the CDR3: TGTGCCAGCCTAGGGACTAGCGGACAAGAGACCCAGTACTTC. It translates to CASLGTSGQETQYF.

This clone was recorded once. The chain links TRBV2 to TRBJ2-7, with 7 bases identical to TRBD1. With 6 bases clipped from V and 5 bases from J, the junction kept 4 bases outside the gene matches. Germline CDR1 and CDR2: SNHLY and FYNNEI. This CDR3 contains 12 residues. CDR3 DNA sequence: TGTGCCAGCAGGGACAGGAGCAACGAGCAGTACTTC. Encoded protein: CASRDRSNEQYF.

This chain uses TRBV5-6 with TRBJ2-7; D gene unclear. V shed 2 bases and J shed 0 bases, with 6 bases lying between them. This CDR3 region has 13 residues. In germline, CDR1 is SGHDT, CDR2 YYEEEE. Here the CDR3 DNA reads TGTGCCAGCAGCTTTTGGGGCTCCTACGAGCAGTACTTC. This gives the protein CASSFWGSYEQYF. Supplemented by reference TRBV5-6 and TRBJ2-7, the full variable domain reads DAGVTQSPTHLIKTRGQQVTLRCSPKSGHDTVSWYQQALGQGPQFIFQYYEEEERQRGNFPDRFSGHQFPNYSSELNVNALLLGDSALYLCASSFWGSYEQYFGPGTRLTVT.

This clone was seen a single time. The rearrangement joins TRBV28 to TRBJ2-7; D unclear. The CDR3 runs 13 residues. V lost 6 bases and J 0 bases, leaving 9 bases between the germline ends. Germline values: CDR1 MDHEN, CDR2 SYDVKM. The CDR3 loop reads CASRSQASYEQYF. CDR3 bases: TGTGCCAGCAGGTCCCAGGCCTCCTACGAGCAGTACTTC.

The rearrangement uses TRBV2 and TRBJ1-2; no definite D call. Germline V gene lookup returns CDR1 SNHLY and CDR2 FYNNEI. This CDR3 contains 11 residues. Trimming cost V 3 bases and J 6 bases, with 5 bases left between them. CDR3 DNA sequence: TGTGCCAGCAGTGACCAGGATGGCTACACCTTC. Protein: CASSDQDGYTF.

The chain couples TRBV2 to TRBJ2-2; 16 positions agree with TRBD2. The trim removed 6 bases at V and 9 bases at J, leaving 7 bases unmatched. Germline values: CDR1 SNHLY, CDR2 FYNNEI. The CDR3 is 16 residues long. The CDR3 DNA sequence: TGTGCCAGCAGACCGGGACTAGCGGGGGGGTTACGGGAGCTGTTTTTT. Protein product: CASRPGLAGGLRELFF. The variable domain in full, with the rest retrieved from reference TRBV2 and TRBJ2-2, is EPEVTQTPSHQVTQMGQEVILRCVPISNHLYFYWYRQILGQKVEFLVSFYNNEISEKSEIFDDQFSVERPDGSNFTLKIRSTKLEDSAMYFCASRPGLAGGLRELFFGEGSRLTVL.

DNA for the CDR3: TGTGCCAGCAGCCAGATACAGGGGCCTGAAGCTTTCTTT. It yields the protein CASSQIQGPEAFF. The rearrangement joins TRBV3-1 (or the pseudogene TRBV3-2) to TRBJ1-1; 7 bases map to TRBD1. Germline values: CDR1 LGHDT, CDR2 YNNKEL (reference sequence). J was trimmed by 6 bases and V by 3 bases; bases with no gene match: 4. The CDR3 runs 13 residues.

This CDR3 reads CASSQTGLFLMGYTF. CDR3 sequence (DNA): TGTGCCAGCAGTCAAACGGGACTATTTCTTATGGGCTACACCTTC. This chain links TRBV2 with TRBJ1-2; TRBD1 is a possible D gene (5 bases). The CDR3 has 15 residues. Germline assignment: CDR1 SNHLY and CDR2 FYNNEI. The V and J ends lost 5 bases and 8 bases respectively, with 21 bases between them.

The chain is built from TRBV14 and TRBJ2-5, with D perhaps being TRBD1 or TRBD2 (5 bases each). Germline V gene data show CDR1 as SGHDN and CDR2 as FVKESK. The CDR3 contains 15 residues. V shed 1 base and J shed 5 bases, with 14 bases lying between them. CDR3 sequence: CASSQGVPEGETQYF. For the CDR3, the DNA is TGTGCCAGCAGCCAAGGCGTCCCAGAGGGGGAGACCCAGTACTTC.

The chain is built from TRBV6-5 and TRBJ2-7, with D perhaps matching TRBD1 (5 bases). V dropped 2 bases and J dropped 3 bases, with 17 bases sitting between them. The CDR3 length is 16 residues. Germline V lookup: CDR1 MNHEY, CDR2 SVGAGI. The CDR3 is CASSYAGPNRNYEQYF. Written as DNA, the CDR3 is TGTGCCAGCAGTTACGCTGGTCCGAACAGGAACTACGAGCAGTACTTC.

The V and J genes are TRBV2 and TRBJ1-1; D not certain. V was pared by 11 bases and J by 0 bases, with 13 bases between. Germline CDR1 reads SNHLY; CDR2 reads FYNNEI. This CDR3 is 13 amino acids long. Here the CDR3 reads CASTTLMNTEAFF. The DNA of the CDR3 is TGTGCCTCTACGACTCTGATGAACACTGAAGCTTTCTTT.

The gene calls are TRBV14 and TRBJ1-2; TRBD1 might be the D (5 bases). The germline V gene encodes CDR1 SGHDN and CDR2 FVKESK. The CDR3 loop spans 16 amino acids. Trimming left V 7 bases short and J 8 bases short, with 26 bases between. The CDR3 DNA reads as TGTGCCAGCACCCTCCCCCGAAAGGGAAAAGGGGAAGGCTACACCTTC. Protein: CASTLPRKGKGEGYTF.

The V gene is TRBV12-3 or TRBV12-4, the J gene TRBJ1-2, with D possibly being TRBD1 (5 bases). V gave up 7 bases and J gave up 2 bases, with 11 bases separating them. The CDR3 length is 13 residues. CDR3 amino acids: CASKIQGNYGYTF. CDR3 nucleotide sequence: TGTGCCAGCAAAATCCAGGGAAACTATGGCTACACCTTC.

The chain is built from TRBV2 and TRBJ2-2; TRBD1 matches 7 bases. Germline trimming cut 6 bases from V and 5 bases from J; bases unmatched to any gene: 3. The CDR3 extends over 13 amino acids. CDR1 and CDR2 (germline): SNHLY, FYNNEI. For the CDR3, the DNA is TGTGCCAGCAGCGAACAGGGGACCGGGGAGCTGTTTTTT. It encodes CASSEQGTGELFF. The whole variable domain, remainder taken from reference TRBV2 and TRBJ2-2, is EPEVTQTPSHQVTQMGQEVILRCVPISNHLYFYWYRQILGQKVEFLVSFYNNEISEKSEIFDDQFSVERPDGSNFTLKIRSTKLEDSAMYFCASSEQGTGELFFGEGSRLTVL.

This clone was picked up a small number of times. The V and J genes are TRBV20-1 and TRBJ2-5; 8 bases fit TRBD2. V lost 3 bases, J lost 0 bases, and 12 bases stayed unmatched. The CDR3 contains 17 residues. Germline V gives CDR1 DFQATT, CDR2 SNEGSKA (reference sequence). The CDR3 sequence is CSASKVGERGYQETQYF. For the CDR3, the DNA is TGCAGTGCTAGTAAGGTTGGGGAGCGGGGGTACCAAGAGACCCAGTACTTC.

The chain combines TRBV10-3 with TRBJ2-1; D perhaps matches TRBD1 (5 bases). Germline CDR1 ENHRY, CDR2 SYGVKD. This CDR3 comprises 15 residues. With 6 bases removed from V and 0 bases from J, the gap between germline ends came to 12 bases. The CDR3 region is CAIRQGSPSYNEQFF. CDR3 DNA: TGTGCCATCAGGCAGGGTTCCCCCTCCTACAATGAGCAGTTCTTC.